This entry is about one T cell receptor (beta chain). This clone was recorded a few times. The specificity of this receptor is unknown. Per-base qualities were not stored, and no clone one base away is much larger. The cohort was made up of approximately 670 healthy bone marrow donors. All cohort members were sampled while nominally healthy, although unrecorded immune exposures were likely present. The donor tested CMV seropositive and was one of the 289 seropositive cohort members. A peripheral blood sample was collected from each donor, and TCR beta sequencing was performed on peripheral blood mononuclear cells. Genomic DNA was extracted from the blood cell samples with the Qiagen DNeasy Blood Extraction Kit. The data are from a study of cytomegalovirus exposure and HLA in healthy donors (dated by TCRdb to 2016 to 2017). For the study in its entirety: An earlier analysis of more than 550 of the donors reported about 260 Gb of sequence data and about 120 million unique TCR beta sequences obtained from about 200 million T cells. The number of typed donors differed by locus: about 620-630 for A, B, C, DRB1 and DQB1; some 500 for DQA1; fewer than 610 for DPA1; and roughly 470 for DPB1. The T cell repertoires of roughly 660 subjects were profiled by immunosequencing and related to cytomegalovirus serostatus. A later analysis re-analyzed previously published TCR beta repertoires from roughly 630 donors and added high-resolution HLA genotyping to study TCR occurrence patterns. Of the roughly 400 genotyped donors, roughly 85% fell in the genetic ancestry cluster associated with self-reported Caucasian donors. In the later analysis, no new phenotypic data were used to find candidate immune exposures; instead, reliance was placed on TCR beta sequences and their occurrence across donors. Every discovery cohort repertoire had been produced on one sequencing platform. About 320 gigabases of sequencing data and 80 million or so unique TCR sequences were included in an early release covering 550 to 800 HLA-typed donors. Roughly five DR-DQ haplotypes were handled as single units for association and clustering, since linkage in the cohort was strong. Among some 400 genotyped donors of the cohort, an average of around 220,000 unique TCR beta nucleotide sequences was sequenced per donor, of which 15% to 20% were non-productive. The study combined high-throughput TCR immunosequencing, statistical association of individual TCRs with disease status, and machine learning to predict cytomegalovirus infection status. Alongside the repertoire data, information on donor age, sex, ethnicity and CMV serostatus was compiled. The study aimed to test whether cataloging public T cell receptors could reveal signatures of past pathogen exposure. An earlier analysis of approximately 640 of the donors applied high-throughput TCR beta sequencing to assess whether each TCR beta V gene segment acted as functional or pseudogenic. A separate validation cohort of about 110 different subjects was used in addition to the roughly 670-subject first cohort. Class I and class II HLA loci were covered by the typing at four-digit resolution. A later genetic analysis took genome-wide SNP genotypes for about three fifths of the roughly 700 donors and used that subset as a discovery cohort. Study-wide findings and limitations: In a later analysis, TCR association rates were found to vary across HLA loci, with the most associated TCRs seen for DRB1 alleles and the fewest for HLA-C alleles. A further reported finding was that TCR beta sequences accurately predicted the HLA-A and HLA-B alleles for most subjects in the first cohort. Roughly uniform sequencing depth across donors was assumed in presence/absence analyses, although this assumption may not hold. In a later analysis, most CMV-associated TCR beta chains were found to appear HLA-restricted, with HLA associations seemingly driven largely by CMV exposure. A later analysis found that HLA-associated TCR beta chains were more clonally expanded and had lower generation probabilities than equally common non-associated chains. Three of the identified cytomegalovirus-associated TCR beta chains were confirmed in vitro to be specific for cytomegalovirus antigens. In a later analysis, more than 15,000 TCR beta sequences were associated with specific HLA alleles at a false discovery rate of 0.05. The classifier was reported to diagnose cytomegalovirus status with high specificity and sensitivity in both the original and validation cohorts. The 87-base-pair reads could not distinguish some IMGT-functional V segments, including TRBV6-2 and TRBV6-3, so those segments were excluded. This cohort had only TCR beta chains sequenced, and the lack of alpha or paired-chain data limited which features could be detected. While some public TCRs were present in many individuals, most TCR sequences turned up only very rarely across donors. A cluster of highly shared sequence variants was judged likely to represent a technical artifact of the sequencing pipeline. Because some donors lacked HLA typing at each locus, the association tests relied only on the typed subset. The only immune exposure information available for the cohort was CMV serostatus. Broadly in line with IMGT annotations, most TCR beta V segments showed up in productive rearrangements about 87% or about 30% of the time in an earlier analysis of a few hundred of the donors. According to a later genetic analysis, donors in an Asian-associated ancestry cluster had fewer N-insertions in productive TCRs than the approximately 710-donor mean. Because counts were too low, 15 to 20 rarely observed V segments, including chromosome 9 orphons, were excluded from the earlier analysis of around 640 of the donors. When HLA alleles, especially DR and DQ, strongly co-occurred, TCR associations were difficult to assign to individual alleles. The authors suggested that the approach could potentially be extended to other disease states and immunological phenotypes. Correlated functional status among segregating V segments might be attributable to linkage disequilibrium, but an unknown experimental factor could not be ruled out. The study gave a list of 150 to 200 TCR beta chains associated with cytomegalovirus. V-gene and J-gene trimming of TCR beta chains was associated with a missense DCLRE1C variant in a later genetic analysis, and the association was replicated in an independent cohort. Several of the top co-occurrence clusters appeared to be linked to parvovirus B19, influenza, CMV and Epstein-Barr virus, according to a later analysis.

According to the germline V gene (reference sequence), CDR1 reads LNHDA and CDR2 reads SQIVND. The CDR3, from cysteine to phenylalanine, totals 15 residues. Kept here is only the CDR3 DNA, which spans 45 bases and is read in frame from base 1. Relative to germline, V is 6 bases shorter and J is 4 bases shorter, with 16 bases between their ends. Libraries were prepared through the immunoSEQ multiplex PCR assay. The multiplex PCR relied on a mix of 60 forward primers for TCR Vbeta segments and 13 reverse primers for TCR Jbeta segments. Amplification of the CDR3 region of rearranged TCR beta genes was performed with a multiplex PCR assay on genomic DNA. On the Illumina HiSeq System, the amplified TCR beta libraries were sequenced as 87-base-pair reads. The paper's processing steps were these. A later analysis counted approximately 84 million unique TCR beta chains across the 666 repertoires, and roughly 9.9 million of these chains were shared by at least two donors. Raw reads were error-corrected and collapsed into unique sequences by a nearest-neighbor algorithm in which closely related sequences were merged to remove PCR and sequencing errors. Alignment of CDR3 sequences to IMGT reference sequences was used to assign V, D and J gene segments. For a sequence to be retained, a match of at least six nucleotides was required to both a V gene segment and a J gene segment. A rearrangement counted as productive if the CDR3 had no stop codons and remained in frame with V and J, and every other rearrangement counted as non-productive. Following IMGT convention, CDR3 was defined as the stretch from the second conserved V-encoded cysteine up to the conserved J-encoded phenylalanine. The earlier analysis of roughly 590 of the donors excluded any sequence lacking an unambiguous match to a single V gene segment. In an earlier analysis of almost 600 of the donors, a V segment was called functional when productive rearrangements were above 56.7%, and segregating when the standard deviation between donors exceeded 5%. A statistical classification framework was developed to diagnose cytomegalovirus status using the catalog of TCR beta chain sequences. In a later analysis, TCR nucleotide sequences were compared against IMGT/GENE-DB human TR gene sequences so that V and J genes could be assigned. The TCRdist pipeline was used in a later analysis to assign CDR3 sequences and most-parsimonious VDJ recombination scenarios. In a later analysis, each TCR beta chain was defined by its CDR3 amino acid sequence together with its V-gene family, and reads without a unique V-gene family were excluded. In a later analysis, 550 to 650 highly shared, low-generation-probability nucleotide sequences were removed to address suspected cross-contamination and a sequencing artifact. In a later analysis, a clonal expansion index was calculated for each public chain from normalized within-repertoire ranks of inferred template counts. A later analysis computed generation probabilities with a VDJ recombination model fitted to out-of-frame rearrangements, and checked the results against IGoR. Hypergeometric tests were used in a later analysis to score TCR-TCR, TCR-HLA and TCR-CMV co-occurrence, with a repertoire-size bias correction applied to the TCR pairs. To estimate false discovery rates, a later analysis permuted the HLA or CMV assignments 20 times. In a later analysis, co-occurring TCRs were grouped with DBSCAN, and TCRdist sequence similarity was added when clustering was performed within HLA-allele-positive subsets. Repertoires with fewer than 30,000 or more than 120,000 public chains were left out of co-occurrence clustering, as were about five repertoires with anomalous nucleotide sharing. In TCRdb, the immuneACCESS table is reduced to in-frame sequences with V and J assigned. These tables do not hold every clone; where another copy was compared, an unresolved V gene accounts for under half, and the others remain unexplained. V and J calls plus clone size are reproduced from that table; the DNA served to infer D and trimming. Present in this sample are about 92,000 clones, roughly 80% of which were seen just once. 6.5% to 8% of the sample rests with the top ten.

This clonotype originated in a man aged 45-65 years in good health and CMV-seropositive. The specimen was PBMCs. The sequence links TRBV19 to TRBJ2-1, with a tentative D gene TRBD2 over 6 matching bases. CDR3 loop: CASRTGVGDYNEQFF. The nucleotide sequence is given as TGTGCCAGTAGGACGGGGGTCGGAGATTACAATGAGCAGTTCTTC.